This T cell receptor (beta chain) is drawn from a study of Ad26.COV2.S vaccination and SARS-CoV-2 variants. Study-wide background: Participants got Ad26.COV2.S intramuscularly, once or twice 56 days apart. Study observations and caveats: Quantification of TCR breadth and depth may have yielded underestimates of total T cell responses. Post-vaccination breadth of spike-specific CD8+ and CD4+ T cell responses was reportedly substantial.

Clones were sequenced by immunoSEQ multiplex PCR, and TCRdb holds only the in-frame ones, with some missing. The top ten clones hold 3.3% of a sample with some 350,000 clones, approximately 84% of them seen once. Noted treatment: around 19 received Ad26.COV2.S at low or high dose, single or two shots; roughly five received placebo; per-sample allocation not given. Samples analyzed were those drawn on day 63 after the first vaccine or placebo injection. Donation was by an adult aged 18-55 years who was in Boston. This clone was observed a few times. As yet, its antigen is unknown. The receptor was derived from a person between 18 and 65 years old who received the Ad26.COV2.S COVID-19 vaccine or a placebo. The material sequenced was peripheral blood, taken in a trial of Ad26.COV2.S vaccine versus placebo.

CDR3 amino acids: CASSLGAGAYEQYF. CDR3 DNA: TGCGCCAGCAGCTTGGGGGCTGGGGCCTACGAGCAGTACTTC. The chain recombines TRBV5-1 with TRBJ2-7; D gene uncertain. Germline V gives CDR1 SGHRS, CDR2 YFSETQ. The CDR3 covers 14 residues. V lost 0 bases to trimming and J lost 2 bases, with 9 bases between them. Full variable domain (rest looked up from reference TRBV5-1 and TRBJ2-7): KAGVTQTPRYLIKTRGQQVTLSCSPISGHRSVSWYQQTPGQGLQFLFEYFSETQRNKGNFPGRFSGRQFSNSRSEMNVSTLELGDSALYLCASSLGAGAYEQYFGPGTRLTVT.